Presented here are 32 T cell receptor beta chains from one specimen sequenced in a study of T cells expressing NK-cell markers. TCRdb derives one entry per CDR3 protein from the 5' RACE reads, leaving out DNA. The table gives about 460,000 distinct CDR3 sequences; the top ten clones make up roughly 1.4% of it. Sequencing used blood T cells: a sorted CD56 or NKG2C T cell subset, CD4+ or CD8+ T cells, or bulk PBMC T cells (not recorded which). The receptors derive from a woman aged 45-59 years in good health.

V usage is TRBV20-1 and J usage is TRBJ2-5; TCRdb indicates TRBD2, and absent DNA this call remains unverified. The CDR3 runs 17 residues. Per germline, CDR1 DFQATT and CDR2 SNEGSKA (reference sequence). CDR3 loop: CSLRGQDGLAGLETQYF.

V usage is TRBV5-1 and J usage is TRBJ1-2; TCRdb lists TRBD1, though no DNA is available to test this call. Germline lookup yields CDR1 SGHRS and CDR2 YFSETQ. The CDR3 runs 15 residues. This chain's CDR3 is CASSAEGDRGYGYTF.

The chain carries TRBV11-2 and TRBJ2-3; with no DNA, the TCRdb D assignment of TRBD2 cannot be verified. CDR1 is SGHAT, CDR2 FQNNGV, per germline. The length of the CDR3 is 16 residues. The CDR3 here is CASSLGPLADRDTQYF. The full variable domain, with the rest looked up from reference TRBV11-2 and TRBJ2-3, is EAGVAQSPRYKIIEKRQSVAFWCNPISGHATLYWYQQILGQGPKLLIQFQNNGVVDDSQLPKDRFSAERLKGVDSTLKIQPAKLEDSAVYLCASSLGPLADRDTQYFGPGTRLTVL.

The chain links TRBV30 to TRBJ2-1. The CDR3 is 11 amino acids. Germline lookup yields CDR1 GTSNPN and CDR2 SVGIG (reference sequence). CDR3 protein: CAWRWTNEQFF. The full variable domain, rest sourced from reference TRBV30 and TRBJ2-1, is SQTIHQWPATLVQPVGSPLSLECTVEGTSNPNLYWYRQAAGRGLQLLFYSVGIGQISSEVPQNLSASRPQDRQFILSSKKLLLSDSGFYLCAWRWTNEQFFGPGTRLTVL.

This rearrangement joins TRBV20-1 to TRBJ2-5; TCRdb proposes TRBD2, but this gene call is untestable without DNA. This CDR3 comprises 14 residues. In germline, CDR1 is DFQATT, CDR2 SNEGSKA (reference sequence). The chain's CDR3 is CSARGLRSGETQYF.

The gene calls are TRBV20-1 and TRBJ2-2; lacking DNA, the TRBD2 call made by TCRdb goes unchecked. CDR3 length: 13 residues. Germline V gene sequence: CDR1 DFQATT, CDR2 SNEGSKA (reference sequence). The CDR3: CSARQTSSGELFF.

This chain connects TRBV4-1 to TRBJ2-3; no DNA is available, so the TRBD2 call from TCRdb remains unchecked. This CDR3 region has 20 residues. CDR1 is MGHRA and CDR2 is YSYEKL in the germline V gene. CDR3 sequence reads: CASSQGGLAGTTSSTDTQYF.

The rearrangement uses TRBV3-1 and TRBJ2-1; TCRdb designates TRBD2, a call that cannot be tested without DNA. The CDR3 contains 13 residues. Germline assignment: CDR1 LGHDT and CDR2 YNNKEL (reference sequence). CDR3 protein: CASSSRGTLEQFF.

V and J are TRBV9 and TRBJ1-1; TCRdb's D gene call, TRBD1, goes unchecked for lack of DNA. Germline assignment: CDR1 SGDLS and CDR2 YYNGEE. This CDR3 region has 14 residues. CDR3 residues: CASSVTPMATEAFF.

The gene calls are TRBV2 and TRBJ2-1. The CDR3 is 12 amino acids. The germline CDR1 and CDR2 sequences are SNHLY and FYNNEI. The chain's CDR3 is CASTGPKNEQFF.

The rearrangement joins TRBV20-1 to TRBJ2-3; TCRdb reports TRBD2, a call that lacks DNA to check it against. CDR1 and CDR2 from the germline V gene are DFQATT and SNEGSKA (reference sequence). The CDR3 length is 15 residues. The chain's CDR3 is CSASLREAQTDTQYF.

The chain has TRBV27 and TRBJ2-4; TCRdb names TRBD1, which stays unverified in the absence of DNA. The CDR3 loop spans 14 amino acids. Per germline, CDR1 MNHEY and CDR2 SMNVEV (reference sequence). CDR3 residues: CASQDRSAKNIQYF.

The CDR3 sequence is CASSPQGQGPGGSNQPQHF. V gene TRBV6-5 combines with J gene TRBJ1-5; as DNA is missing, the TRBD1 call by TCRdb cannot be tested. Germline-derived CDR1 and CDR2 are MNHEY and SVGAGI. This CDR3 is built from 19 residues.

J is TRBJ1-2 and V is TRBV10-3. The CDR3 length is 12 residues. Germline loops: CDR1 ENHRY, CDR2 SYGVKD. The CDR3 loop is CAITSDSYGYTF.

CDR3 in amino acids: CASSETGRYEQYF. The rearrangement joins TRBV2 to TRBJ2-7; with no DNA, the TCRdb D assignment of TRBD2 cannot be verified. From germline, CDR1 is SNHLY and CDR2 FYNNEI. The CDR3 has 13 residues. Full variable domain (missing parts from reference TRBV2 and TRBJ2-7): EPEVTQTPSHQVTQMGQEVILRCVPISNHLYFYWYRQILGQKVEFLVSFYNNEISEKSEIFDDQFSVERPDGSNFTLKIRSTKLEDSAMYFCASSETGRYEQYFGPGTRLTVT.

The chain joins TRBV6-2 or TRBV6-3 to TRBJ1-1. The CDR3 spans 11 residues. Looked up from germline, CDR1 is MNHEY and CDR2 is SVGEGT. This chain's CDR3 is CGSGPNTEAFF.

This sequence joins TRBV18 and TRBJ1-4; TCRdb indicates TRBD1, and absent DNA this call remains unverified. From germline, CDR1 is KGHSH and CDR2 LQKENI. There are 14 residues in the CDR3. The CDR3 loop is CASSPRQGREKLFF. The whole variable domain, remainder taken from reference TRBV18 and TRBJ1-4, is NAGVMQNPRHLVRRRGQEARLRCSPMKGHSHVYWYRQLPEEGLKFMVYLQKENIIDESGMPKERFSAEFPKEGPSILRIQQVVRGDSAAYFCASSPRQGREKLFFGSGTQLSVL.

V gene TRBV2 combines with J gene TRBJ1-2. From germline, CDR1 is SNHLY and CDR2 FYNNEI. This CDR3 has 12 residues. The CDR3 spells CASSEVREGYTF.

The CDR3 here is CASSPPRLAGVFYEQYF. The chain recombines TRBV27 with TRBJ2-7; there is no DNA to check the TCRdb D call of TRBD2. Germline-derived CDR1 and CDR2 are MNHEY and SMNVEV (reference sequence). The CDR3 has 17 amino acids.

V is TRBV5-1 and J is TRBJ2-2; TCRdb selects TRBD1, and the lack of DNA leaves this call unchecked. This CDR3 is built from 16 residues. Germline V CDR1 and CDR2: SGHRS, YFSETQ. CDR3 amino acids: CASSHNPGTNTGELFF.

V is TRBV12-3 or TRBV12-4 and J is TRBJ2-1; the TRBD1 assignment by TCRdb is unverifiable without DNA. This CDR3 has 15 residues. The CDR3 region is CASSYFRGRPDEQFF.

The V gene is TRBV10-3, the J gene TRBJ2-7; TCRdb designates TRBD1, a call that cannot be tested without DNA. The CDR3 is 14 amino acids. Germline V lookup: CDR1 ENHRY, CDR2 SYGVKD. The CDR3 loop reads CAIRGQGVGNEQYF.

This chain connects TRBV18 to TRBJ1-1. CDR1 KGHSH and CDR2 LQKENI come from the germline V gene. The CDR3 is 14 amino acids. The CDR3 reads CASSPGLLNTEAFF.

The rearrangement joins TRBV5-1 to TRBJ2-5; TCRdb picks TRBD1, but there is no DNA to check that call. Germline V CDR1 and CDR2: SGHRS, YFSETQ. The CDR3 is made up of 14 amino acids. The CDR3 reads CASSRGDTQETQYF.

J is TRBJ1-1 and V is TRBV15. The germline CDR1 and CDR2 sequences are LNHNV and YYDKDF (reference sequence). The CDR3 spans 13 residues. CDR3: CATSIRLGTEAFF. The full variable domain, completed using reference TRBV15 and TRBJ1-1, is DAMVIQNPRYQVTQFGKPVTLSCSQTLNHNVMYWYQQKSSQAPKLLFHYYDKDFNNEADTPDNFQSRRPNTSFCFLDIRSPGLGDTAMYLCATSIRLGTEAFFGQGTRLTVV.

The V gene is TRBV4-2, the J gene TRBJ2-2; the TCRdb call, TRBD2, lacks DNA for checking. This CDR3 comprises 14 residues. The germline CDR1 and CDR2 sequences are LGHNA and YNFKEQ. The CDR3 loop is CASSPEREVGELFF.

The chain couples TRBV19 to TRBJ2-3; the D call of TRBD1 rests on TCRdb alone, since no DNA is present to check it. This CDR3 has 14 residues. The germline CDR1 and CDR2 sequences are LNHDA and SQIVND (reference sequence). The CDR3 is CASRGTTPTDTQYF. The whole variable domain, remainder taken from reference TRBV19 and TRBJ2-3, is DGGITQSPKYLFRKEGQNVTLSCEQNLNHDAMYWYRQDPGQGLRLIYYSQIVNDFQKGDIAEGYSVSREKKESFPLTVTSAQKNPTAFYLCASRGTTPTDTQYFGPGTRLTVL.

The V gene is TRBV10-3, the J gene TRBJ2-2; no DNA is available, so the TRBD2 call from TCRdb remains unchecked. This CDR3 region has 16 residues. Per the germline V gene, CDR1 is ENHRY and CDR2 is SYGVKD. CDR3 residues: CAISVSSGSNTGELFF.

This chain joins TRBV5-1 and TRBJ2-7. The CDR3 is made up of 12 amino acids. The germline V gene encodes CDR1 SGHRS and CDR2 YFSETQ. Here the CDR3 reads CASSLPGEGQYF.

The chain has TRBV5-5 and TRBJ2-2; TCRdb outputs TRBD1, but without DNA this stays unchecked. The CDR3 runs 14 residues. Germline CDR1 reads SGHKS; CDR2 reads YYEKEE (reference sequence). Here the CDR3 reads CASSLQGFVGELFF.

The chain recombines TRBV14 with TRBJ2-7. Germline V gene data show CDR1 as SGHDN and CDR2 as FVKESK. CDR3 length: 11 amino acids. The CDR3 loop reads CASSLKDEQYF.

V is TRBV6-6 and J is TRBJ2-1; TCRdb picks TRBD2, but there is no DNA to check that call. CDR3 length: 16 residues. Germline CDR1 is MNHNY and CDR2 is SVGAGI (reference sequence). The CDR3 spells CASRHLAGSSYNEQFF.